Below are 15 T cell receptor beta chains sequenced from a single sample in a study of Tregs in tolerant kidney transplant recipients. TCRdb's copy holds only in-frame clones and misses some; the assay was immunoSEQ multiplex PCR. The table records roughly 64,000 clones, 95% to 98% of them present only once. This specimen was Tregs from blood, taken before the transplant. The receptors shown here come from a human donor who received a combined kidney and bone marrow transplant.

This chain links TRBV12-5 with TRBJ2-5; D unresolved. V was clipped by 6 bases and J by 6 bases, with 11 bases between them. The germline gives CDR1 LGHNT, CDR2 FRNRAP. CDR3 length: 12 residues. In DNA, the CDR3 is TGTGCTAGTGGCGCCCCTAGTCAGACCCAGTACTTC. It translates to CASGAPSQTQYF.

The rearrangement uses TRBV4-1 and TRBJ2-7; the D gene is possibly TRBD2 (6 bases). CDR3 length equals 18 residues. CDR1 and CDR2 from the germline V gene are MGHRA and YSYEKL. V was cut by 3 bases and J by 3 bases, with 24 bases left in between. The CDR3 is CASSHSDYGSPGGYEQYF. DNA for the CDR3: TGCGCCAGCAGCCATAGTGACTACGGGAGTCCTGGCGGCTACGAGCAGTACTTC.

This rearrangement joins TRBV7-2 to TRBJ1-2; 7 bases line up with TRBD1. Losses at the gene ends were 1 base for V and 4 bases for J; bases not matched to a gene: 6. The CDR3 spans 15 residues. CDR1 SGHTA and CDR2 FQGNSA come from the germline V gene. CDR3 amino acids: CASSLVSQGSYGYTF. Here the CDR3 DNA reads TGTGCCAGCAGCTTAGTATCACAGGGGTCCTATGGCTACACCTTC.

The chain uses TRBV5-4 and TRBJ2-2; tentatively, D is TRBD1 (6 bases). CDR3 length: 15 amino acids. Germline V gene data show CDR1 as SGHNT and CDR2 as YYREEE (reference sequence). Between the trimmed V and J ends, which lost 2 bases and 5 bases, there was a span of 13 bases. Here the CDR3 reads CASSLPGHPTGELFF. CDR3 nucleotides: TGTGCCAGCAGCTTACCGGGACACCCGACCGGGGAGCTGTTTTTT.

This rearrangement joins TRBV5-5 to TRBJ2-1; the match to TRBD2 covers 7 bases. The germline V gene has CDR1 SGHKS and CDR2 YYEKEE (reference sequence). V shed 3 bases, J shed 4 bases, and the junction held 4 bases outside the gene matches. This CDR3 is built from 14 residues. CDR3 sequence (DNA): TGTGCCAGCAGCTCTTGGGGGGGGTACAATGAGCAGTTCTTC. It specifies CASSSWGGYNEQFF.

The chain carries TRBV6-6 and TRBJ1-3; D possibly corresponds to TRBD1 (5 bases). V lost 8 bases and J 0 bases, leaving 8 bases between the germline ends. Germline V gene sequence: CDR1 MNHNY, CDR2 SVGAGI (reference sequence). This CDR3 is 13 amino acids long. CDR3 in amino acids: CASFTGSGNTIYF. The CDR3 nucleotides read TGTGCCAGCTTCACAGGCTCTGGAAACACCATATATTTT.

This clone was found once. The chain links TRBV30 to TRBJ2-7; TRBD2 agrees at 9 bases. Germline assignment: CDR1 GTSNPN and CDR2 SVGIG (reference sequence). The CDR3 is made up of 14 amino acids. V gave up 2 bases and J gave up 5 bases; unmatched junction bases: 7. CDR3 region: CAWSRSGRLDEQYF. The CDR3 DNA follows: TGTGCCTGGAGTCGAAGCGGGAGGTTAGACGAGCAGTACTTC.

CDR3: CAIQGANQPQHF. The CDR3 nucleotides read TGTGCCATCCAAGGGGCTAATCAGCCCCAGCATTTT. J is TRBJ1-5 and V is TRBV10-3; D is possibly TRBD1 (5 bases). Germline loops: CDR1 ENHRY, CDR2 SYGVKD. Deletions cut 8 bases from V and 4 bases from J, with 9 bases between. The CDR3 runs 12 residues.

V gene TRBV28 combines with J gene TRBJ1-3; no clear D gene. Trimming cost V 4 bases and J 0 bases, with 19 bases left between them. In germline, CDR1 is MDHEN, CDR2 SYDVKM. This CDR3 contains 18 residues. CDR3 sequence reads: CASSSWADPTSSGNTIYF. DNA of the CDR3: TGTGCCAGCAGTTCCTGGGCAGATCCAACTAGCTCTGGAAACACCATATATTTT.

The chain's CDR3 is CASSKQGAGNEQYF. The CDR3 DNA sequence: TGTGCCAGCAGCAAACAGGGGGCCGGGAACGAGCAGTACTTC. The chain employs TRBV6-6 and TRBJ2-7; 9 positions match TRBD1. CDR1 is MNHNY, CDR2 SVGAGI, per germline (reference sequence). The CDR3 contains 14 residues. V lost 6 bases, J lost 5 bases, and 8 bases stayed unmatched.

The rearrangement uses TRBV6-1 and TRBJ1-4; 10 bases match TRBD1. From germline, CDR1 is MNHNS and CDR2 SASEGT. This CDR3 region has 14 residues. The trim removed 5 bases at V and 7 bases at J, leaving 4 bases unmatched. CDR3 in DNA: TGTGCCAGCAGTAAACGGGACAGGGGTGAAAAACTGTTTTTT. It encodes CASSKRDRGEKLFF.

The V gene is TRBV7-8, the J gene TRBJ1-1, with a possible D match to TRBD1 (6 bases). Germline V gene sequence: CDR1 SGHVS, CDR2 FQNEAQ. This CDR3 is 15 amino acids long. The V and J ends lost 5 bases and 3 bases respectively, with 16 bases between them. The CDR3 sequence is CASSHPQGRYTEAFF. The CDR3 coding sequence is TGTGCCAGCAGCCATCCACAGGGCAGGTACACTGAAGCTTTCTTT.

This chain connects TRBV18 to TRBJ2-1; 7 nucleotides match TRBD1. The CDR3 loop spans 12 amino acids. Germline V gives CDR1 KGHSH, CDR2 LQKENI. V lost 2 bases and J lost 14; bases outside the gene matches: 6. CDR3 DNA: TGTGCCAGCTCACCAAAGCCGCAGGGGGAGTTCTTC. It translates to CASSPKPQGEFF. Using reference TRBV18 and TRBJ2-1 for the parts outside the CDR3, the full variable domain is NAGVMQNPRHLVRRRGQEARLRCSPMKGHSHVYWYRQLPEEGLKFMVYLQKENIIDESGMPKERFSAEFPKEGPSILRIQQVVRGDSAAYFCASSPKPQGEFFGPGTRLTVL.

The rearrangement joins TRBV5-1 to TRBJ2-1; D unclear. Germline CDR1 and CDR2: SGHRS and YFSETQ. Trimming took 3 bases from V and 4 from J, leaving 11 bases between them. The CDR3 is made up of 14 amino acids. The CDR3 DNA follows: TGCGCCAGCAGCTCACTCGGTCTTTACAATGAGCAGTTCTTC. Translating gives CASSSLGLYNEQFF.

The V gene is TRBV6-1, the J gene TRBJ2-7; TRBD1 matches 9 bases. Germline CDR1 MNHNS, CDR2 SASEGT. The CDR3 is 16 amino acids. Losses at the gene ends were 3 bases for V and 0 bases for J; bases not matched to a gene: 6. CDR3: CASSDPGQGYSYEQYF. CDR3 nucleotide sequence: TGTGCCAGCAGTGACCCGGGACAGGGATACTCCTACGAGCAGTACTTC.